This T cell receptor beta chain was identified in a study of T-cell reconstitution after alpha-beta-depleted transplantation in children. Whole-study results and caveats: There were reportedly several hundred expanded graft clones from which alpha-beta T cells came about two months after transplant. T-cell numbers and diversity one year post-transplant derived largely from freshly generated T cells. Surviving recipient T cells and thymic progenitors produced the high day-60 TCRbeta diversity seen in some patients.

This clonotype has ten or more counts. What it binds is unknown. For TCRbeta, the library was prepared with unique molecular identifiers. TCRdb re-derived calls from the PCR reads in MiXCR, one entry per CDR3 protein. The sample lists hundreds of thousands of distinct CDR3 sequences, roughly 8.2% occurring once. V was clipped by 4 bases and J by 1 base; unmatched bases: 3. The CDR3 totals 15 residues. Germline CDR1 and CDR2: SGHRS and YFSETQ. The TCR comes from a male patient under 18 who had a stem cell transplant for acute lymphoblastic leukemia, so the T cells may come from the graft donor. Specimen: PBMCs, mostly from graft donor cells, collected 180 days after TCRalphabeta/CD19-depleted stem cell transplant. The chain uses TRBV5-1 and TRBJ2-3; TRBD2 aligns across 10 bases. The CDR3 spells CASSIGLAGTDTQYF. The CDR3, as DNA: TGCGCCAGCAGCATAGGACTAGCGGGCACAGATACGCAGTATTTT.